This entry is about one TCR beta chain. The assay was immunoSEQ multiplex PCR, and TCRdb's table has in-frame clones only and misses some. The table lists 53,000 or so clones, roughly 77% of them singletons. The germline CDR1 and CDR2 sequences are SGHTA and FQGNSA. Trimming took off 1 base at V and 3 bases at J, with 6 bases between the two ends. There are 13 residues in the CDR3. The sample comes from a study of blood T cell repertoires in COVID-19. This receptor was taken from an older man with active or convalescent COVID-19. The sequenced sample consisted of peripheral blood. The V gene is TRBV7-2, the J gene TRBJ1-2; the D is unclear. Written as DNA, the CDR3 is TGTGCCAGCAGCTTAGGGGAGTACTATGGCTACACCTTC. Its translation is CASSLGEYYGYTF.